This T cell receptor (beta chain) is from a study of blood T cell repertoires in COVID-19. Background on the study: Whether acute or convalescent, the COVID-19 samples came from the United States, Italy and Spain.

Per the study methods: The assay estimated nucleated cells by amplifying reference gene primers. Data came from immunoSEQ multiplex PCR; TCRdb stores just in-frame clones and leaves some out. V and J calls and clone size follow that table, whereas D and trimming were derived from the DNA. The sample yields some 52,000 clones, about 88% seen once. Germline CDR1 SGDLS, CDR2 YYNGEE. V dropped 0 bases and J dropped 6 bases, with 16 bases sitting between them. The CDR3 runs to 15 residues. The origin of this receptor is a human donor with active COVID-19. The donor label of this sample is uncertain. The source material was peripheral blood. The chain couples TRBV9 to TRBJ2-7, with a weak D call TRBD2 (6 bases). CDR3 loop: CASSVDEWGVGEQYF. CDR3 nucleotide sequence: TGTGCCAGCAGCGTAGATGAGTGGGGGGTAGGCGAGCAGTACTTC.